The clone carrying this TCR beta chain was counted ten times or more. Antigen unknown. The germline V gene encodes CDR1 SGHTA and CDR2 FQGTGA. The trim removed 5 bases at V and 6 bases at J, leaving 10 bases unmatched. This CDR3 spans 15 amino acids. These data belong to a study of early T cells in non-severe SARS-CoV-2 infection. TCRdb passed the 5' RACE reads through MiXCR, listing each CDR3 protein once. In the table there are about 36,000 distinct CDR3 sequences, 9% to 10% of which are singletons. Whole-study findings and limits: CD4 and private specificities were missed by VDJdb matching, which favored anti-spike CD8 responses.

The chain employs TRBV7-3 and TRBJ2-1; 7 bases fit TRBD1. The sequence derives from an adult who was a healthcare worker with PCR-confirmed SARS-CoV-2 infection or an uninfected control (not recorded which). Sequencing used whole blood. CDR3 residues: CASSRDRVFSNEQFF. DNA of the CDR3: TGTGCCAGCAGCCGGGACAGAGTTTTTTCCAATGAGCAGTTCTTC.